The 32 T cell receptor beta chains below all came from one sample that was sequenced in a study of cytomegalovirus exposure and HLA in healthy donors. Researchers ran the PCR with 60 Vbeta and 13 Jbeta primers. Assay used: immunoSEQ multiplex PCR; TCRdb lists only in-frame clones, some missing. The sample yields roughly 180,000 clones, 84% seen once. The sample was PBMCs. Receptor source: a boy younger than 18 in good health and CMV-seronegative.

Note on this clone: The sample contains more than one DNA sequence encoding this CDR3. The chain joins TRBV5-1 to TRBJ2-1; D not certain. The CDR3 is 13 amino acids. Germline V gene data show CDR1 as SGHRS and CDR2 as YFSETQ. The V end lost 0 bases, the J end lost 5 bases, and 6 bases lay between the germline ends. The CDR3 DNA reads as TGCGCCAGCAGCTTGGGACTCAACAATGAGCAGTTCTTC. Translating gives CASSLGLNNEQFF. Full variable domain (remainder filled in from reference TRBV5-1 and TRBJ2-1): KAGVTQTPRYLIKTRGQQVTLSCSPISGHRSVSWYQQTPGQGLQFLFEYFSETQRNKGNFPGRFSGRQFSNSRSEMNVSTLELGDSALYLCASSLGLNNEQFFGPGTRLTVL.

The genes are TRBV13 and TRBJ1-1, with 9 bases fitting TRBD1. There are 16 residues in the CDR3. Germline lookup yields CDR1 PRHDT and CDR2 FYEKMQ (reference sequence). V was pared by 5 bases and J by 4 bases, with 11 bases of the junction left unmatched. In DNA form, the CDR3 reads TGTGCCAGCAGCCACGGGACAGGGCAACGGAGCACTGAAGCTTTCTTT. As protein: CASSHGTGQRSTEAFF.

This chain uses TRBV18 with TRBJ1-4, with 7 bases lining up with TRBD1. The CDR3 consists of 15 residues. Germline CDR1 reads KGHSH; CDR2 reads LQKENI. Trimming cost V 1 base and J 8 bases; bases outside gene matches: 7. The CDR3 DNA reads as TGTGCCAGCTCACCACAGCGACAGGGTGAGGAAAAACTGTTTTTT. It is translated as CASSPQRQGEEKLFF.

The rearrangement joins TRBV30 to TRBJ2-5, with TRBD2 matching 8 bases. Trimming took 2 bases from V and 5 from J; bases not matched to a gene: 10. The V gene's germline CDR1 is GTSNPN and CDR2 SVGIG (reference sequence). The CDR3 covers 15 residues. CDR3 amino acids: CAWSKGEAGVETQYF. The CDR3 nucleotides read TGTGCCTGGAGTAAGGGGGAAGCGGGGGTCGAGACCCAGTACTTC.

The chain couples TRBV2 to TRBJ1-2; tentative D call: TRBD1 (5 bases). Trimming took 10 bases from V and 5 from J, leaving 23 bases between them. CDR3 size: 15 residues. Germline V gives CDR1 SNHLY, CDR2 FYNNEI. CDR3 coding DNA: TGTGCCAACCCCGGGGGGAGCCAGGGAAGATATGGCTACACCTTC. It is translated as CANPGGSQGRYGYTF.

CDR3 sequence reads: CSALTGETQYF. CDR3 nucleotides: TGCAGTGCTCTCACGGGGGAGACCCAGTACTTC. The chain joins TRBV20-1 to TRBJ2-5, with a possible D match to TRBD2 (5 bases). CDR1 DFQATT and CDR2 SNEGSKA come from the germline V gene (reference sequence). The CDR3 is 11 amino acids. Deletions cut 5 bases from V and 5 bases from J, with 9 bases between.

CDR3 loop: CASSLGQGTLSYEQYF. The DNA for the CDR3 is TGTGCCAGCAGCTTGGGACAGGGGACCCTCTCCTACGAGCAGTACTTC. The chain carries TRBV5-8 and TRBJ2-7; 8 nucleotides align to TRBD1. Germline CDR1 reads SGHTS; CDR2 reads YDEGEE. The CDR3 sequence is 16 residues long. Losses at the gene ends were 0 bases for V and 0 bases for J; bases not matched to a gene: 5.

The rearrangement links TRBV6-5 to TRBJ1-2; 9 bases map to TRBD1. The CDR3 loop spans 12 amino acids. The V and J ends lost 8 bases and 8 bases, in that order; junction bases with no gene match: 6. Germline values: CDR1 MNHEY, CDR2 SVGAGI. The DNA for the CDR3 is TGTGCCAGCTCAGGGACAGGGTTGGGCTACACCTTC. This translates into CASSGTGLGYTF.

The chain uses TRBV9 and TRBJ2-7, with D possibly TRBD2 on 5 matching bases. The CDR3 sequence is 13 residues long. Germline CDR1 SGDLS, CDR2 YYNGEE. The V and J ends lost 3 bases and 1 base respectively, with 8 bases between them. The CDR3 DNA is TGTGCCAGCAGCGAAGGGAGTTCCTACGAGCAGTACTTC. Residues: CASSEGSSYEQYF.

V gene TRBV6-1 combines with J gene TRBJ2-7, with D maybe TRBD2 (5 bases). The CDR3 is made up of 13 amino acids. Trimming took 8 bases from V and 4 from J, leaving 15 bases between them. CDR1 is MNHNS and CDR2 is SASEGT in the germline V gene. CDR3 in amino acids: CASSFGETYEQYF. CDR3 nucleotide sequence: TGTGCCAGCTCGTTCGGGGAAACGTACGAGCAGTACTTC.

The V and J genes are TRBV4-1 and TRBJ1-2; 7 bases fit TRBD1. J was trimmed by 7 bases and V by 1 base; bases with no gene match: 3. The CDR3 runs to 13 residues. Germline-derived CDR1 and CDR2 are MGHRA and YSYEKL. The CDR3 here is CASSQGSGGGYTF. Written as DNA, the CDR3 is TGCGCCAGCAGCCAAGGGTCAGGGGGTGGCTACACCTTC.

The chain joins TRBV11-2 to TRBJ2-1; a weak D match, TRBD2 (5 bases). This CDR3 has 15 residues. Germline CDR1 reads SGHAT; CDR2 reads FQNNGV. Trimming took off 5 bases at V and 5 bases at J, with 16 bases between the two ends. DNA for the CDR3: TGTGCCAGCAGCCATTATTTTTTCGGGGACAATGAGCAGTTCTTC. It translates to CASSHYFFGDNEQFF.

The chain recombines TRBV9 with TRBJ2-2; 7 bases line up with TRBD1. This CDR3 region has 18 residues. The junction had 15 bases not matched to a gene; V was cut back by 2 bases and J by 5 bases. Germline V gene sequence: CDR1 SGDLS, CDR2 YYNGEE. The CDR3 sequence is CASSVRGLTGYETGELFF. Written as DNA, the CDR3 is TGTGCCAGCAGCGTGAGGGGCCTGACAGGGTATGAGACCGGGGAGCTGTTTTTT.

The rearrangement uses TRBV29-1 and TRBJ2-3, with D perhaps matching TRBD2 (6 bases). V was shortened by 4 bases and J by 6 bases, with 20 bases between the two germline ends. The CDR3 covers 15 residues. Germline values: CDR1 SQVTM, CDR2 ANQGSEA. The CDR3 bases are TGCAGCGTTGTAGGGGTGAGCGGGTACGGGGATACGCAGTATTTT. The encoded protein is CSVVGVSGYGDTQYF.

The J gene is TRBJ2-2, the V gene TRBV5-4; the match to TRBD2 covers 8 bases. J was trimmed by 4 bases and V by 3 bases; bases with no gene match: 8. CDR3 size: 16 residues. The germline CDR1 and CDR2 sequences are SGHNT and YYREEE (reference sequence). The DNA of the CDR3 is TGTGCCAGCAGCTACCTAAGCGGGAGTTCCACCGGGGAGCTGTTTTTT. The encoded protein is CASSYLSGSSTGELFF.

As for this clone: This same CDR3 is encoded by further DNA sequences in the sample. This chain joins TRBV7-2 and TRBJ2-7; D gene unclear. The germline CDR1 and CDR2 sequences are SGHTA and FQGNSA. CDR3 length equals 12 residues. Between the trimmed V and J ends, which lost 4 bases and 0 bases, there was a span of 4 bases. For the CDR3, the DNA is TGTGCCAGCAGCTCTAGCTCCTACGAGCAGTACTTC. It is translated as CASSSSSYEQYF.

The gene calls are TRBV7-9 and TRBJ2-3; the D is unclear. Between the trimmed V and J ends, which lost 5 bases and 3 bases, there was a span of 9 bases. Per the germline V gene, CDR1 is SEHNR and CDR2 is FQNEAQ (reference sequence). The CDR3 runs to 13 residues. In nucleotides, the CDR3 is TGTGCCAGCAGCCCCGACGGGACAGATACGCAGTATTTT. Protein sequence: CASSPDGTDTQYF. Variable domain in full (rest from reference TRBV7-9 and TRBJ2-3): DTGVSQNPRHKITKRGQNVTFRCDPISEHNRLYWYRQTLGQGPEFLTYFQNEAQLEKSRLLSDRFSAERPKGSFSTLEIQRTEQGDSAMYLCASSPDGTDTQYFGPGTRLTVL.

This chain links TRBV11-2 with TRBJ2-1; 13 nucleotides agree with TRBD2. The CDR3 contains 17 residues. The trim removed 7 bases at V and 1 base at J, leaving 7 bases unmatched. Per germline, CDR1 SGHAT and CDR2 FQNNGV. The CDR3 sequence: CASKTGLAGMSYNEQFF. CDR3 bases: TGTGCCAGCAAGACGGGACTAGCGGGAATGTCCTACAATGAGCAGTTCTTC.

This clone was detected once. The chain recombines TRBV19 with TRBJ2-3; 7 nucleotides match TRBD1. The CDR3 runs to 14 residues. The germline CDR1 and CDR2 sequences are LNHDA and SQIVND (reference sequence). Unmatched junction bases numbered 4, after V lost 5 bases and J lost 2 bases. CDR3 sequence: CASSLGQITDTQYF. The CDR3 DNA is TGTGCCAGTAGTCTGGGACAGATCACAGATACGCAGTATTTT.

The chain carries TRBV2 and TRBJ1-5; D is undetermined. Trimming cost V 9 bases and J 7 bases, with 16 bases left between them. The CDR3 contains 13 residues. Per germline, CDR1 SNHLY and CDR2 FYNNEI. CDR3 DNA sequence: TGTGCCAGTAGCAAAATAGACGGGCAGCCCCAGCATTTT. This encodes CASSKIDGQPQHF.

CDR3 nucleotides: TGTGCCAGCAGTGGTTCCGCAGGGATAGACGAGCAGTACTTC. Encoded protein: CASSGSAGIDEQYF. The rearrangement joins TRBV25-1 to TRBJ2-7; D perhaps matches TRBD1 (5 bases). This CDR3 is built from 14 residues. CDR1 is MGHDK, CDR2 SYGVNS, per germline. V was trimmed by 4 bases and J by 5 bases, leaving 15 bases between them.

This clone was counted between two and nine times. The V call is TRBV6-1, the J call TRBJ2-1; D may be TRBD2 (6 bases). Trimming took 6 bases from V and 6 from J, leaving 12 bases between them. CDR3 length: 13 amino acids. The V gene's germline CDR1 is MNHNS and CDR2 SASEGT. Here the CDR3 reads CASSPGLVNEQFF. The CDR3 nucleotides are TGTGCCAGCAGCCCGGGACTCGTCAATGAGCAGTTCTTC.

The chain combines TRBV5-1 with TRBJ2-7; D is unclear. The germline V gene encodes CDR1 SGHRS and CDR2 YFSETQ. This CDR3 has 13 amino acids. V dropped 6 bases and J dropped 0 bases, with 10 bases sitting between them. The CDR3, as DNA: TGCGCCAGCACGCGCGGCGGCTCCTACGAGCAGTACTTC. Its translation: CASTRGGSYEQYF.

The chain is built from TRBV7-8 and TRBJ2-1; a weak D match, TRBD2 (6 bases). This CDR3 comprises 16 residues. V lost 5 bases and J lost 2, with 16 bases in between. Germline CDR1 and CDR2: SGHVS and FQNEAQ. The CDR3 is CASSPADYWTYNEQFF. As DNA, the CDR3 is TGTGCCAGCAGCCCTGCGGACTATTGGACCTACAATGAGCAGTTCTTC.

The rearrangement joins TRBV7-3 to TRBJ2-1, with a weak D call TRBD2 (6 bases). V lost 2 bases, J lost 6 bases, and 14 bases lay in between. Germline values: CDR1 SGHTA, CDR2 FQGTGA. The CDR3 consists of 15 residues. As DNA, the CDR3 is TGTGCCAGCAGCTTATACCTCACTAGCACCAATGAGCAGTTCTTC. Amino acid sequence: CASSLYLTSTNEQFF.

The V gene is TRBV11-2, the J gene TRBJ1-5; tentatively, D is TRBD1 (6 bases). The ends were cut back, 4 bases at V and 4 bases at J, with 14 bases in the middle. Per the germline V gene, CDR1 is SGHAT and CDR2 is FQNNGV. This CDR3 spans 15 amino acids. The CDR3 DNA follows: TGTGCCAGCAGCTCAACGACAGGCCTTAATCAGCCCCAGCATTTT. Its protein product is CASSSTTGLNQPQHF. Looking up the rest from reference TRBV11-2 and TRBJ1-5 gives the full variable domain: EAGVAQSPRYKIIEKRQSVAFWCNPISGHATLYWYQQILGQGPKLLIQFQNNGVVDDSQLPKDRFSAERLKGVDSTLKIQPAKLEDSAVYLCASSSTTGLNQPQHFGDGTRLSIL.

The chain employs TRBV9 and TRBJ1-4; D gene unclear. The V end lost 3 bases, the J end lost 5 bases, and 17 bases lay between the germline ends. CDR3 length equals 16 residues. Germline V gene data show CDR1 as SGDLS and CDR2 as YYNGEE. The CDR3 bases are TGTGCCAGCAGCGGATTAGACCCCTCGGGGAATGAAAAACTGTTTTTT. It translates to CASSGLDPSGNEKLFF.

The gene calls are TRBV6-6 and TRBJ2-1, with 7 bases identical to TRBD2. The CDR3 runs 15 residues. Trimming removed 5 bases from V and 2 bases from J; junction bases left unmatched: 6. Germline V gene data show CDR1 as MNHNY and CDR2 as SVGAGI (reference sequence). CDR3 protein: CASSLRAGAYNEQFF. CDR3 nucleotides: TGTGCCAGCAGTCTGCGGGCGGGAGCCTACAATGAGCAGTTCTTC.

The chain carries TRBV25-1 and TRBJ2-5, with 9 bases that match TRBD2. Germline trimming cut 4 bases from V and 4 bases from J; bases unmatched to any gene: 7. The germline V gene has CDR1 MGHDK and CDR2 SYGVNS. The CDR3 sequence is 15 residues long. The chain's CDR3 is CASSAPGTSRETQYF. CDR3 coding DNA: TGTGCCAGCAGTGCCCCCGGGACTAGCAGAGAGACCCAGTACTTC.

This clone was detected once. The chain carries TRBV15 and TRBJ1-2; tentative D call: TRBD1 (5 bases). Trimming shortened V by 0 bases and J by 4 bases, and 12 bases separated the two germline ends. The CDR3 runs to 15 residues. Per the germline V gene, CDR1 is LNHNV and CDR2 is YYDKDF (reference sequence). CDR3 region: CATSRDPGGGYGYTF. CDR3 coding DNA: TGTGCCACCAGCAGAGATCCGGGCGGGGGCTATGGCTACACCTTC.

The CDR3, as DNA: TGTGCCAGCAGTTTGGCGGGATCCGTTTACGAGCAGTACTTC. Translating gives CASSLAGSVYEQYF. V and J are TRBV28 and TRBJ2-7; possible D gene TRBD2, 6 bases. Germline CDR1 is MDHEN and CDR2 is SYDVKM. The V gene lost 3 bases and the J gene lost 4 bases, with 13 bases spanning the gap. The CDR3 has 14 residues.

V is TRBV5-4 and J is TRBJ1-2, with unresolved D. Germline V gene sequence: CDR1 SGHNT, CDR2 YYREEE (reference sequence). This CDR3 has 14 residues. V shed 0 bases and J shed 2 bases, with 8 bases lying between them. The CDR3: CASSLGAENYGYTF. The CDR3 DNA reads TGTGCCAGCAGCTTGGGGGCCGAAAACTATGGCTACACCTTC.